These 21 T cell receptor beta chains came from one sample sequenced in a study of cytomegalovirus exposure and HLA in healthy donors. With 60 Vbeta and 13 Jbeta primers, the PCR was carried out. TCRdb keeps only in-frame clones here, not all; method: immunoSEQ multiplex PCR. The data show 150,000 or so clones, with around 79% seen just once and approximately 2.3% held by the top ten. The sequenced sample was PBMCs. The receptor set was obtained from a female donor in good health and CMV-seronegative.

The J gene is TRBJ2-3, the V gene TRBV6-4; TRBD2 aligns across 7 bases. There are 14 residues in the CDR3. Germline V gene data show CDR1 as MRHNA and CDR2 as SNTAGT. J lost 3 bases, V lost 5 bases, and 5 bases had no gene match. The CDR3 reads CASSSSGETDTQYF. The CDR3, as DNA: TGTGCCAGCAGTTCTAGCGGCGAGACAGATACGCAGTATTTT.

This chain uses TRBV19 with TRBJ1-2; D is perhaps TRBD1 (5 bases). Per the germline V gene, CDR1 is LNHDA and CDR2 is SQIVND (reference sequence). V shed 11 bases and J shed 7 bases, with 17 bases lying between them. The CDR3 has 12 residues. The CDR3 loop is CASLRGLGGYTF. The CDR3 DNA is TGTGCCTCGCTAAGGGGCTTGGGTGGCTACACCTTC.

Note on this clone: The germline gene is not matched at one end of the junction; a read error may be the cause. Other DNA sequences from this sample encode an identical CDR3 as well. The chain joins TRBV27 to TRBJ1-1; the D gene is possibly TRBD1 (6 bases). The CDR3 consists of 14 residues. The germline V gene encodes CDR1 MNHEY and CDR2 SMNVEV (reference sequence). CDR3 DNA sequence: TGTGCCAGCAGTTCCCCACAGCGGGACACTGAAGCCTTCTTT. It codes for CASSSPQRDTEAFF.

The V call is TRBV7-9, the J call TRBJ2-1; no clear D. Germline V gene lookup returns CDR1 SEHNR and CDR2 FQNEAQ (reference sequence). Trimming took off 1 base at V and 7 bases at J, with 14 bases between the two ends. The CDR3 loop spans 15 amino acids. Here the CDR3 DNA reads TGTGCCAGCAGCTTAGGGGCTGCCTTTAAGAATGAGCAGTTCTTC. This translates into CASSLGAAFKNEQFF.

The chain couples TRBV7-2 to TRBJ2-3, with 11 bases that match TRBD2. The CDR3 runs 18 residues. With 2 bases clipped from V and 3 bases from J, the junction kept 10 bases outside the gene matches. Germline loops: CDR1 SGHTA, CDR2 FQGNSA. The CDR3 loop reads CASSLQGASGGITDTQYF. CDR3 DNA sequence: TGTGCCAGCAGCTTACAAGGGGCTAGCGGGGGGATAACAGATACGCAGTATTTT. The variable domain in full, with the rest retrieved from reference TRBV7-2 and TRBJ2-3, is GAGVSQSPSNKVTEKGKDVELRCDPISGHTALYWYRQSLGQGLEFLIYFQGNSAPDKSGLPSDRFSAERTGGSVSTLTIQRTQQEDSAVYLCASSLQGASGGITDTQYFGPGTRLTVL.

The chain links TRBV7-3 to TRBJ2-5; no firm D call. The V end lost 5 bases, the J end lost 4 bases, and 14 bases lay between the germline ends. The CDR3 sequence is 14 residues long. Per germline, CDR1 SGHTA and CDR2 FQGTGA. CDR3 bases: TGTGCCAGCAGCCCTAGGCAGCGCGGAGAGACCCAGTACTTC. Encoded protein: CASSPRQRGETQYF.

DNA of the CDR3: TGCGCCAGCAGCTCCCTAGGGGGTAGCGGGGTGGAGACCCAGTACTTC. Its protein is CASSSLGGSGVETQYF. The rearrangement joins TRBV5-1 to TRBJ2-5; 8 bases align to TRBD2. The CDR3 contains 16 residues. Per the germline V gene, CDR1 is SGHRS and CDR2 is YFSETQ. J was trimmed by 5 bases and V by 3 bases; bases with no gene match: 12.

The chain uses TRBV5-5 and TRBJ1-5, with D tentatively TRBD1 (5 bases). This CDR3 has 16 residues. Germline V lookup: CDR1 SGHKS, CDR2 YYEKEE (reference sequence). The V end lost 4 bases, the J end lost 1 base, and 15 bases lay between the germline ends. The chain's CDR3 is CASSPTDRRSNQPQHF. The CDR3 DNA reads TGTGCCAGCAGCCCTACTGACAGAAGGAGCAATCAGCCCCAGCATTTT. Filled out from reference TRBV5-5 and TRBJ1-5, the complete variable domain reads DAGVTQSPTHLIKTRGQQVTLRCSPISGHKSVSWYQQVLGQGPQFIFQYYEKEERGRGNFPDRFSARQFPNYSSELNVNALLLGDSALYLCASSPTDRRSNQPQHFGDGTRLSIL.

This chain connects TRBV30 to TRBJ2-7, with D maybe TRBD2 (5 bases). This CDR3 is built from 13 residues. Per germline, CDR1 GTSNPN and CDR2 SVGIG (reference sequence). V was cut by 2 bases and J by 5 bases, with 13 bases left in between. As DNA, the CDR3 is TGTGCCTGGAGTTTTGGACTCCCGGACGAGCAGTACTTC. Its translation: CAWSFGLPDEQYF.

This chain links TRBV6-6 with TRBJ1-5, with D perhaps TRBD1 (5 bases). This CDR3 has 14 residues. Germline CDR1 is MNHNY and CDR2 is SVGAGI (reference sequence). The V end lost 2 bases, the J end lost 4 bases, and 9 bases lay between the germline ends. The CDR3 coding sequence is TGTGCCAGCAGTTACGGGAAGGGGAATCAGCCCCAGCATTTT. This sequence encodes CASSYGKGNQPQHF.

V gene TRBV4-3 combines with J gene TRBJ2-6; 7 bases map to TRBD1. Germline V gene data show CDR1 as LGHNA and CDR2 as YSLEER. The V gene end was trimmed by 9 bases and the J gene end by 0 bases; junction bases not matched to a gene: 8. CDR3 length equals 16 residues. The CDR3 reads CASTDRWSSGANVLTF. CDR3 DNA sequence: TGCGCCAGTACGGACAGGTGGAGCTCTGGGGCCAACGTCCTGACTTTC.

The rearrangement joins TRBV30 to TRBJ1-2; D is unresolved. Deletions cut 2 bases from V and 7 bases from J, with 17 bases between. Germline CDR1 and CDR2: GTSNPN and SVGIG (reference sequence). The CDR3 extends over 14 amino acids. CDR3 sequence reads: CAWSYLPYPRGYTF. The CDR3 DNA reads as TGTGCCTGGAGTTACCTGCCCTATCCCCGTGGCTACACCTTC.

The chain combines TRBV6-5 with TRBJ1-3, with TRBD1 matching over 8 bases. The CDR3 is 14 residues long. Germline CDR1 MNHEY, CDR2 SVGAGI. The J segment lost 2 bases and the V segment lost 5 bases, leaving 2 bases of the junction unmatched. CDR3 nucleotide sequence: TGTGCCAGCAGTCAGGACAGGGCTGGAAACACCATATATTTT. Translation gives CASSQDRAGNTIYF.

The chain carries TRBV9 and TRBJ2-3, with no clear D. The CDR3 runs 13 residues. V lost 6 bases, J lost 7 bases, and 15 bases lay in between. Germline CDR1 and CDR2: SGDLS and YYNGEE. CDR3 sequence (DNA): TGTGCCAGCACGGCGGCCGACTCCAATACGCAGTATTTT. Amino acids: CASTAADSNTQYF.

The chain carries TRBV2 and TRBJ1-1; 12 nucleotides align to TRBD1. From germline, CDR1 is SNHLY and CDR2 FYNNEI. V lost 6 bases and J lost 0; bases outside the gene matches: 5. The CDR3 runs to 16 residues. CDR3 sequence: CASRGQGASVNTEAFF. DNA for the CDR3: TGTGCCAGCAGGGGACAGGGGGCGAGTGTGAACACTGAAGCTTTCTTT.

The CDR3 is CASSISGRLTYEQYF. The CDR3 DNA sequence: TGTGCCAGTAGTATATCAGGGAGGCTGACCTACGAGCAGTACTTC. The gene calls are TRBV19 and TRBJ2-7; TRBD2 might be the D (6 bases). The germline V and J ends were trimmed by 2 bases and 2 bases, with 13 bases remaining between them. The CDR3 consists of 15 residues. Germline CDR1 and CDR2: LNHDA and SQIVND (reference sequence).

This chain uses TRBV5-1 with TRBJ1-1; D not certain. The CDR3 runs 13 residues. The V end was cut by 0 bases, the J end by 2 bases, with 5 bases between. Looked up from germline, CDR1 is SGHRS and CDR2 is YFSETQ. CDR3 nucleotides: TGCGCCAGCAGCTTGGATACAAACACTGAAGCTTTCTTT. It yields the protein CASSLDTNTEAFF.

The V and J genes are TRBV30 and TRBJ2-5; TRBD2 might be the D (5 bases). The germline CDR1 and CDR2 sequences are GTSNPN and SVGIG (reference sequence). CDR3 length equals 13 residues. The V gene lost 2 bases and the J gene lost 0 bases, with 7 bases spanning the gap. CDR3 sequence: CAWSSGNQETQYF. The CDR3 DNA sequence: TGTGCCTGGAGTTCCGGGAACCAAGAGACCCAGTACTTC.

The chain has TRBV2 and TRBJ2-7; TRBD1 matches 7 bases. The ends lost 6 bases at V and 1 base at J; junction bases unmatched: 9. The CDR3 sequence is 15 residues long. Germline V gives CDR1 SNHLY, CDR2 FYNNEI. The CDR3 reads CASRQNRGGSYEQYF. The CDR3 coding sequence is TGTGCCAGCAGGCAGAACAGGGGTGGATCCTACGAGCAGTACTTC.

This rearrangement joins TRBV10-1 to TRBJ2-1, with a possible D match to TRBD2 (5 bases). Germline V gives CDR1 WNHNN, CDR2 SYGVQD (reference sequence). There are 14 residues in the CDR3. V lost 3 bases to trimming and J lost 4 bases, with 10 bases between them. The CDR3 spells CASSDRSGYNEQFF. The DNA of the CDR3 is TGCGCCAGCAGTGATCGGTCGGGGTACAATGAGCAGTTCTTC.

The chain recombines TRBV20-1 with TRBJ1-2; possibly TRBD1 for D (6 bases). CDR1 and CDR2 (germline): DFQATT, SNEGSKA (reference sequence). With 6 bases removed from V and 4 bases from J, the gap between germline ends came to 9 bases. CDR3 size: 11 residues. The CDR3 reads CSARTVYGYTF. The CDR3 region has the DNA TGCAGTGCCCGGACAGTCTATGGCTACACCTTC.